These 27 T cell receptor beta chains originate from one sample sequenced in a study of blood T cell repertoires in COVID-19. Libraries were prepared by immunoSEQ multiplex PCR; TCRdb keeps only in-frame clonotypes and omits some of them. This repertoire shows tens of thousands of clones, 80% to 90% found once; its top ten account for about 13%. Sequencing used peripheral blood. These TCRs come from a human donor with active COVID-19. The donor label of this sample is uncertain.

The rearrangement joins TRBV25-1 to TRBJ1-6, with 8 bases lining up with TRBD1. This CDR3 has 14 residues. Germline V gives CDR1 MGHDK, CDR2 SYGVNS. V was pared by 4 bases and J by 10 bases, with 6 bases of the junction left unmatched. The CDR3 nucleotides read TGTGCCAGCAGTGGGACAGGGAGTCGATCACCCCTCCACTTT. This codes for CASSGTGSRSPLHF.

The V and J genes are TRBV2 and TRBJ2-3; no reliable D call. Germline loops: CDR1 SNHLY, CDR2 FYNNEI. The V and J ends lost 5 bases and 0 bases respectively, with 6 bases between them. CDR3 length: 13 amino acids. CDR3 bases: TGTGCCAGCAGTCCCCAGAGCACAGATACGCAGTATTTT. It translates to CASSPQSTDTQYF. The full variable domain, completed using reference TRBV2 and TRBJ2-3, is EPEVTQTPSHQVTQMGQEVILRCVPISNHLYFYWYRQILGQKVEFLVSFYNNEISEKSEIFDDQFSVERPDGSNFTLKIRSTKLEDSAMYFCASSPQSTDTQYFGPGTRLTVL.

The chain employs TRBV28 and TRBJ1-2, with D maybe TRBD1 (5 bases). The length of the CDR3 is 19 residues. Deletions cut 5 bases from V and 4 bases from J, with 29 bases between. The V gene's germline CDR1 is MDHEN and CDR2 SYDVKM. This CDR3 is CASSQTRGGEIGDGYGYTF. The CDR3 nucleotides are TGTGCCAGCAGTCAAACCCGGGGGGGGGAGATAGGTGATGGCTATGGCTACACCTTC.

CDR3 sequence (DNA): TGTGCCAGCACCGAGATCTCAGCGGAGGGGGAGCAGTTCTTC. Translation gives CASTEISAEGEQFF. The chain links TRBV28 to TRBJ2-1; D possibly corresponds to TRBD2 (6 bases). CDR1 MDHEN and CDR2 SYDVKM come from the germline V gene. Trimming took off 7 bases at V and 10 bases at J, with 20 bases between the two ends. The CDR3 is 14 residues long.

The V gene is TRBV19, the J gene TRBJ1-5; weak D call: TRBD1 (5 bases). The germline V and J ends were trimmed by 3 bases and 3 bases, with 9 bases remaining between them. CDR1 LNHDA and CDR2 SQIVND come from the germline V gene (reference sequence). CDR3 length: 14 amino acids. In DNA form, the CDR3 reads TGTGCCAGTAGTATGGGGGGGTACAATCAGCCCCAGCATTTT. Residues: CASSMGGYNQPQHF. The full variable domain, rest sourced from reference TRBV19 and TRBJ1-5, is DGGITQSPKYLFRKEGQNVTLSCEQNLNHDAMYWYRQDPGQGLRLIYYSQIVNDFQKGDIAEGYSVSREKKESFPLTVTSAQKNPTAFYLCASSMGGYNQPQHFGDGTRLSIL.

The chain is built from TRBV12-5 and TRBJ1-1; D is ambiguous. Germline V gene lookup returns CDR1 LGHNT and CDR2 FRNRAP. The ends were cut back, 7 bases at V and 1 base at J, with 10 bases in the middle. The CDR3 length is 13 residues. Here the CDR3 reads CASAARQNTEAFF. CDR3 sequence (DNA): TGTGCTAGTGCCGCCAGACAGAACACTGAAGCTTTCTTT.

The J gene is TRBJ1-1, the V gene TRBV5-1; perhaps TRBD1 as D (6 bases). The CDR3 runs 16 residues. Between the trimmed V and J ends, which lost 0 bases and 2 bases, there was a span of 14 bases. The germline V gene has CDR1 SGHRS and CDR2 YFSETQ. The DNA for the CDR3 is TGCGCCAGCAGCTTGGTTTCCGGGACACCAAACACTGAAGCTTTCTTT. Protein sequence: CASSLVSGTPNTEAFF.

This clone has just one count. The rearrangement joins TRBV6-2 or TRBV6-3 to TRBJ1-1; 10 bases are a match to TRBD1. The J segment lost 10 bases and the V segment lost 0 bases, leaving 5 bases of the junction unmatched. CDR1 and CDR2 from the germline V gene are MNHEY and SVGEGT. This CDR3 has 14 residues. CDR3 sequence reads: CASSYSTGGETAFF. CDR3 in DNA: TGTGCCAGCAGTTACTCGACAGGGGGCGAAACAGCTTTCTTT.

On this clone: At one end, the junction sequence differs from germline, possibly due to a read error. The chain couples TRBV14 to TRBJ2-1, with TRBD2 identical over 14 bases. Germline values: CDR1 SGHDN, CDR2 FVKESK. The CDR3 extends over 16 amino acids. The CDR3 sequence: CASSLLGTSGSSFLLF. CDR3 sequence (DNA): TGTGCCAGCAGCCTCTTGGGGACTAGCGGGAGCAGCTTCCTACTCTTC.

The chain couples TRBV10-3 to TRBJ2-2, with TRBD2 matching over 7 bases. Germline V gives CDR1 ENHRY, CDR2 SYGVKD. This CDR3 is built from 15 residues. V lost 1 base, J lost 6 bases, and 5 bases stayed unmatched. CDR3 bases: TGTGCCATCAGTGAGTTAGGCGGGGGACCCGGGGAGCTGTTTTTT. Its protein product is CAISELGGGPGELFF.

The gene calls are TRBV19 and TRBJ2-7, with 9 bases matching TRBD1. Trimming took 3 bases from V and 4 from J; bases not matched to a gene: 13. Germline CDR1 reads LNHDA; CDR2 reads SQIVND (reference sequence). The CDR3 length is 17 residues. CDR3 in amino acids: CASSILISPTGGYEQYF. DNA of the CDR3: TGTGCCAGTAGTATCCTCATATCCCCGACAGGGGGTTACGAGCAGTACTTC.

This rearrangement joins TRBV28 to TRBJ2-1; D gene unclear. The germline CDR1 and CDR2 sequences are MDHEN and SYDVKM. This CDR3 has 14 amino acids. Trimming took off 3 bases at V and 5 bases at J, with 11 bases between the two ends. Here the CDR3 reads CASSFPVSNNEQFF. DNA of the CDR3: TGTGCCAGCAGTTTCCCGGTTTCGAACAATGAGCAGTTCTTC.

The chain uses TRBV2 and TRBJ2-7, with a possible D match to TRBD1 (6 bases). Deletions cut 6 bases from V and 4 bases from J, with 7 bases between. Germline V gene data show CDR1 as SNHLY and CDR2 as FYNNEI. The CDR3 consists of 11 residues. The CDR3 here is CASRRGYEQYF. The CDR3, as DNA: TGTGCCAGCAGGAGGGGGTACGAGCAGTACTTC.

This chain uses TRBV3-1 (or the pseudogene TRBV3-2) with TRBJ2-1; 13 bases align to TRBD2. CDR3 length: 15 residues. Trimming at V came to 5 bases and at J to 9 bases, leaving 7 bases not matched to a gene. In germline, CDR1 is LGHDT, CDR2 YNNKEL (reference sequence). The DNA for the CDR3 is TGTGCCAGCAGCTGGCCGGGACTAGCGGGGTTTGAGCAGTTCTTC. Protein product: CASSWPGLAGFEQFF.

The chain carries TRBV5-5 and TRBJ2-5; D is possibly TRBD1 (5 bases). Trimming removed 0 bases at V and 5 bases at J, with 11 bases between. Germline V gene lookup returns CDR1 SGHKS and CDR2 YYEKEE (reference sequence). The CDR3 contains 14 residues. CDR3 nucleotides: TGTGCCAGCAGCTTGGGTGTGGGGCGGGAGACCCAGTACTTC. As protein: CASSLGVGRETQYF.

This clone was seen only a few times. The CDR3 DNA is TGCAGCGTTTACACCTCCTCTGGCTACACCTTC. Amino acids: CSVYTSSGYTF. The chain carries TRBV29-1 and TRBJ1-2; the D is unclear. This CDR3 is built from 11 residues. The V end was cut by 5 bases, the J end by 7 bases, with 11 bases between. Germline values: CDR1 SQVTM, CDR2 ANQGSEA.

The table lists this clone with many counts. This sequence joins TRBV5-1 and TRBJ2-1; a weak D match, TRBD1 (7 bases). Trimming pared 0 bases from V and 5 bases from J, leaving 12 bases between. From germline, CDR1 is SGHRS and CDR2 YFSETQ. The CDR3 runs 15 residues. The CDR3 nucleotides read TGCGCCAGCAGCTTGGTGGGACAGCGGGACAATGAGCAGTTCTTC. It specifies CASSLVGQRDNEQFF.

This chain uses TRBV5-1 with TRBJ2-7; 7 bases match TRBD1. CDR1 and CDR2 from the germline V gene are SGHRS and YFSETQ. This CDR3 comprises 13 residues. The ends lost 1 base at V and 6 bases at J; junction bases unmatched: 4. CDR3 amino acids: CASSLTDRAEQYF. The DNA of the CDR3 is TGCGCCAGCAGCTTGACTGACAGGGCCGAGCAGTACTTC.

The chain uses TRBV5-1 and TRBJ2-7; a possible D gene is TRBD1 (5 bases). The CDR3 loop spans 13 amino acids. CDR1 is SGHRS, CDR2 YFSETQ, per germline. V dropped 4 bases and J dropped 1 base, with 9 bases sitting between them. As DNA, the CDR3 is TGCGCCAGCAGCCTGACAGAGTCCTACGAGCAGTACTTC. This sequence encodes CASSLTESYEQYF. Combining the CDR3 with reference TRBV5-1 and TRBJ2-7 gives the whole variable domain KAGVTQTPRYLIKTRGQQVTLSCSPISGHRSVSWYQQTPGQGLQFLFEYFSETQRNKGNFPGRFSGRQFSNSRSEMNVSTLELGDSALYLCASSLTESYEQYFGPGTRLTVT.

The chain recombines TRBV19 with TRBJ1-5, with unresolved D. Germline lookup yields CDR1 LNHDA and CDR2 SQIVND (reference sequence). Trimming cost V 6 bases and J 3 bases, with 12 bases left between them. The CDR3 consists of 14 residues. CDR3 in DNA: TGTGCCAGTAGCGCCCCACAGATCAATCAGCCCCAGCATTTT. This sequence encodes CASSAPQINQPQHF.

The DNA of the CDR3 is TGTGCCAGCACCGAAAGTGGAGGGCGGCCGTCCGCTTTCTTT. The encoded protein is CASTESGGRPSAFF. The V and J genes are TRBV2 and TRBJ1-1; no clear D. Germline loops: CDR1 SNHLY, CDR2 FYNNEI. The V end was cut by 7 bases, the J end by 11 bases, with 23 bases between. This CDR3 is 14 amino acids long.

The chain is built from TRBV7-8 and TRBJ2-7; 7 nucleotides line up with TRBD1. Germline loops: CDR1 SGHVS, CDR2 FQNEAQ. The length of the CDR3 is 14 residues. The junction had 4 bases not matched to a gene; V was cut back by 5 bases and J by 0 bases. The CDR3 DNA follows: TGTGCCAGCAGCCCGTGGGACAGCTCCTACGAGCAGTACTTC. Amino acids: CASSPWDSSYEQYF.

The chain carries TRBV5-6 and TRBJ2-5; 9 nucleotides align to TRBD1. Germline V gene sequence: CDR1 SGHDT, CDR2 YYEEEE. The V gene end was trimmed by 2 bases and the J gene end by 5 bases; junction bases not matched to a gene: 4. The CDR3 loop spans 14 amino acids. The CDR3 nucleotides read TGTGCCAGCAGCTTCGGGACAGGGATGGAGACCCAGTACTTC. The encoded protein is CASSFGTGMETQYF.

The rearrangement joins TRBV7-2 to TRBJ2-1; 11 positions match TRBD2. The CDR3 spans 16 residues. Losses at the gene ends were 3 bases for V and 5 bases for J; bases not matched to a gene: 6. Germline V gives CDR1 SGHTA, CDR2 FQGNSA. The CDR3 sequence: CASSFPLAGGDNEQFF. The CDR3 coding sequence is TGTGCCAGCAGCTTCCCCTTAGCGGGAGGGGACAATGAGCAGTTCTTC.

This chain's CDR3 is CASSRNRDGTGELFF. In nucleotides, the CDR3 is TGTGCCAGCAGCAGAAACAGGGATGGGACCGGGGAGCTGTTTTTT. The V call is TRBV28, the J call TRBJ2-2; possibly TRBD1 for D (6 bases). CDR1 is MDHEN and CDR2 is SYDVKM in the germline V gene. This CDR3 region has 15 residues. Trimming cost V 6 bases and J 5 bases, with 16 bases left between them.

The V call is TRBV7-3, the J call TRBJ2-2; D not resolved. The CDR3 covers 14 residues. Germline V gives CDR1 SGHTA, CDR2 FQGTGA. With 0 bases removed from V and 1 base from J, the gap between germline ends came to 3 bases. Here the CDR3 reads CASSLTLNTGELFF. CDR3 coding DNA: TGTGCCAGCAGCTTAACTCTGAACACCGGGGAGCTGTTTTTT.

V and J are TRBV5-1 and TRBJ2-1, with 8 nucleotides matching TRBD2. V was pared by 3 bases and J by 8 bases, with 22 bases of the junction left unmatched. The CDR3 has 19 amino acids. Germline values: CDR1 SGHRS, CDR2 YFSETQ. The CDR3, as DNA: TGCGCCAGCAGCTCGGCCCCCATAACGGGGGGCGGGGGGCACGATGAGCAGTTCTTC. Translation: CASSSAPITGGGGHDEQFF.